A single sample is the source of the 6 T cell receptor beta chains below, sequenced in a study of chemoradiotherapy in HPV16-positive cancers. Profiled with immunoSEQ multiplex PCR; TCRdb holds only in-frame clones, not every one. The sample has fewer than 9,500 clones, around nine tenths seen once. Sequencing used tumor tissue, obtained from a patient who underwent chemoradiotherapy. These receptors came from a human donor with HPV-associated anogenital cancer.

The chain is built from TRBV11-2 and TRBJ2-7; D ambiguous. CDR3 size: 13 residues. Looked up from germline, CDR1 is SGHAT and CDR2 is FQNNGV. V lost 5 bases and J 2 bases, leaving 10 bases between the germline ends. The CDR3 protein is CASSPTQAYEQYF. CDR3 nucleotides: TGTGCCAGCAGCCCGACCCAGGCCTACGAGCAGTACTTC.

This clone was seen only a few times. The chain uses TRBV4-1 and TRBJ1-4, with D maybe TRBD1 (5 bases). CDR1 and CDR2 from the germline V gene are MGHRA and YSYEKL. This CDR3 contains 16 residues. The ends were cut back, 2 bases at V and 1 base at J, with 11 bases in the middle. The CDR3 DNA sequence: TGCGCCAGCAGCCAACTCGACAGTAGAACTAATGAAAAACTGTTTTTT. Encoded protein: CASSQLDSRTNEKLFF.

The chain uses TRBV18 and TRBJ1-2, with D uncertain. This CDR3 comprises 11 residues. CDR1 is KGHSH, CDR2 LQKENI, per germline. The V end was cut by 2 bases, the J end by 6 bases, with 4 bases between. The CDR3 region has the DNA TGTGCCAGCTCACCAGGGGATGGCTACACCTTC. This codes for CASSPGDGYTF.

The CDR3 nucleotides read TGTGCCAGCAGCCCGGGAGGGACCGCGAGCTCTGGAAACACCATATATTTT. Encoded protein: CASSPGGTASSGNTIYF. The rearrangement joins TRBV5-4 to TRBJ1-3; maybe TRBD1 (5 bases). Germline CDR1 SGHNT, CDR2 YYREEE (reference sequence). This CDR3 is 17 amino acids long. Between the trimmed V and J ends, which lost 4 bases and 0 bases, there was a span of 17 bases.

V is TRBV7-2 and J is TRBJ2-7; D gene uncertain. The CDR3 is 11 amino acids. Germline assignment: CDR1 SGHTA and CDR2 FQGNSA. V was shortened by 5 bases and J by 0 bases, with 2 bases between the two germline ends. The CDR3 DNA follows: TGTGCCAGCAGCGACTCCTACGAGCAGTACTTC. It encodes CASSDSYEQYF.

The V and J genes are TRBV28 and TRBJ1-2; no firm D call. Germline loops: CDR1 MDHEN, CDR2 SYDVKM. Trimming left V 2 bases short and J 5 bases short, with 6 bases between. This CDR3 spans 12 amino acids. The CDR3 DNA reads TGTGCCAGCAGTTTAAGGGAATATGGCTACACCTTC. Translated, it gives CASSLREYGYTF.